This passage covers 7 T cell receptor beta chains from one sample sequenced in a study of CD8+CD57+ T cells in acquired aplastic anemia. The template for TCR beta VDJ and CDR3 sequence profiling was genomic DNA. TCRdb analysed the reads with MiXCR anew, one entry per CDR3 protein. The table includes 190,000 or so distinct CDR3 sequences, over 40% detected once. The patients chosen for sequencing had shown expansion of CD8+CD57+ cells (detected by flow cytometry). Sequenced material: sorted CD4+, CD8+, or CD8+CD57+ T cells (not recorded which) from PBMCs. These receptors originate from a human donor with aplastic anemia.

Details on this clonotype: This may be a read error: a much more frequent sequence differs by one nucleotide. The chain links TRBV6-1 to TRBJ2-3; 11 bases align to TRBD2. This CDR3 has 16 amino acids. CDR1 is MNHNS and CDR2 is SASEGT in the germline V gene. DNA of the CDR3: TGTGCCAGCAGTGAAGCTAGCGGGAGGGCCACGGATACGCACTATTTT. Amino acids: CASSEASGRATDTHYF.

This chain uses TRBV19 with TRBJ2-5, with D maybe TRBD2 (6 bases). Germline-derived CDR1 and CDR2 are LNHDA and SQIVND (reference sequence). This CDR3 contains 15 residues. Trimming stripped 2 bases from V and 0 bases from J, with 10 bases between. Here the CDR3 reads CASSIRRDYQETQYF. CDR3 DNA sequence: TGTGCCAGTAGTATACGCCGGGACTACCAAGAGACCCAGTACTTC.

Notes on this clonotype: A read error may explain this, as a much larger clone is one base away. The V and J genes are TRBV12-5 and TRBJ1-2; D might be TRBD1 (5 bases). The CDR3 consists of 14 residues. Germline-derived CDR1 and CDR2 are LGHNT and FRNRAP. CDR3 loop: CASGSALGSRGYAF. The CDR3 DNA reads as TGTGCTAGTGGTTCAGCTCTCGGGTCGCGGGGCTACGCCTTC.

The table lists this clonotype with a few counts. The rearrangement links TRBV7-8 to TRBJ2-7; D is ambiguous. The CDR3 consists of 12 residues. V lost 1 base, J lost 2 bases, and 3 bases lay in between. CDR1 is SGHVS, CDR2 FQNEAQ, per germline. The CDR3 sequence: CASSLDPYEQYF. In DNA, the CDR3 is TGTGCCAGCAGCTTAGATCCCTACGAGCAGTACTTC.

This clonotype was picked up many times. The chain is built from TRBV20-1 and TRBJ2-6; D is perhaps TRBD1 (5 bases). CDR1 is DFQATT, CDR2 SNEGSKA, per germline (reference sequence). The V end lost 7 bases, the J end lost 5 bases, and 12 bases lay between the germline ends. The CDR3 runs 13 residues. For the CDR3, the DNA is TGCAGTGTCCAGGGATTCCGGGCCAACGTCCTGACTTTC. Amino acid sequence: CSVQGFRANVLTF.

The chain links TRBV7-2 to TRBJ2-5; 13 bases map to TRBD2. CDR1 is SGHTA, CDR2 FQGNSA, per germline. CDR3 length equals 16 residues. The J segment lost 4 bases and the V segment lost 3 bases, leaving 5 bases of the junction unmatched. The CDR3 is CASSLTSGGQVETQYF. In DNA, the CDR3 is TGTGCCAGCAGCTTGACTAGCGGGGGGCAGGTAGAGACCCAGTACTTC.

In this sample, this clonotype turned up many times. The rearrangement joins TRBV20-1 to TRBJ2-3, with D possibly TRBD2 on 6 matching bases. The CDR3 sequence is 14 residues long. From germline, CDR1 is DFQATT and CDR2 SNEGSKA (reference sequence). V lost 2 bases, J lost 6 bases, and 15 bases lay in between. The CDR3 coding sequence is TGCAGTGCTAGAAAGCGAGGACTATCCGATACGCAGTATTTT. It codes for CSARKRGLSDTQYF.